These 29 T cell receptor beta chains share one sample of origin, sequenced in a study of OX40 agonist ivuxolimab in advanced cancers. Library preparation used the immunoSEQ multiplex PCR assay. TCRdb holds this immuneACCESS table with in-frame rearrangements only. Some clones are missing; in checked studies, unresolved V genes explain under half, and the rest has no known cause. Here the sample has some 85,000 clones; approximately 90% occur a single time. Of the sample, under 0.9% falls within the top ten clones. The sequencing used CD4+ or CD8+ T cells sorted from blood, collected in a trial of the OX40 agonist ivuxolimab. The receptor source for this set is an adult with an advanced solid tumor such as melanoma, head and neck, liver or kidney cancer.

This chain links TRBV7-3 with TRBJ2-1, with TRBD2 matching 7 bases. Germline CDR1 is SGHTA and CDR2 is FQGTGA. The CDR3 is made up of 15 amino acids. V lost 8 bases and J lost 8; bases outside the gene matches: 15. Here the CDR3 DNA reads TGTGCCAGCCAAAAGAGGAGCGGGGAGGGGTATGAGCAGTTCTTC. Translated: CASQKRSGEGYEQFF. Combining the CDR3 with reference TRBV7-3 and TRBJ2-1 gives the whole variable domain GAGVSQTPSNKVTEKGKYVELRCDPISGHTALYWYRQSLGQGPEFLIYFQGTGAADDSGLPNDRFFAVRPEGSVSTLKIQRTERGDSAVYLCASQKRSGEGYEQFFGPGTRLTVL.

V is TRBV6-1 and J is TRBJ2-2; 7 positions agree with TRBD1. Looked up from germline, CDR1 is MNHNS and CDR2 is SASEGT. Unmatched junction bases numbered 5, after V lost 9 bases and J lost 1 base. The CDR3 contains 14 residues. The CDR3 DNA reads as TGTGCCAGTGCCGGGACAGTGAACACCGGGGAGCTGTTTTTT. It codes for CASAGTVNTGELFF.

The V gene is TRBV9, the J gene TRBJ1-1; unclear D gene. The CDR3 has 13 amino acids. The V end lost 0 bases, the J end lost 4 bases, and 7 bases lay between the germline ends. CDR1 and CDR2 from the germline V gene are SGDLS and YYNGEE. The CDR3 region has the DNA TGTGCCAGCAGCGTAGACGGTTTCACTGAAGCTTTCTTT. Its protein is CASSVDGFTEAFF.

This chain joins TRBV7-6 and TRBJ1-1; D unresolved. V was pared by 3 bases and J by 4 bases, with 9 bases between. The CDR3 is made up of 13 amino acids. Germline V gene lookup returns CDR1 SGHVS and CDR2 FNYEAQ. The CDR3 is CASSLGIRTEAFF. The CDR3 region has the DNA TGTGCCAGCAGCTTGGGGATTCGCACTGAAGCTTTCTTT.

This chain connects TRBV19 to TRBJ1-1; perhaps TRBD1 as D (5 bases). Germline loops: CDR1 LNHDA, CDR2 SQIVND (reference sequence). V was pared by 5 bases and J by 0 bases, with 10 bases between. This CDR3 spans 14 amino acids. The DNA for the CDR3 is TGTGCCAGTAGTGGGGGGACCCTGAACACTGAAGCTTTCTTT. Translation gives CASSGGTLNTEAFF.

This chain connects TRBV7-2 to TRBJ2-5, with TRBD1 identical over 10 bases. The germline V gene encodes CDR1 SGHTA and CDR2 FQGNSA. The J segment lost 1 base and the V segment lost 5 bases, leaving 7 bases of the junction unmatched. CDR3 length: 16 amino acids. The CDR3 DNA sequence: TGTGCCAGCAGCCCCGGGACAGGGGCCTTCCAAGAGACCCAGTACTTC. Its translation is CASSPGTGAFQETQYF.

This chain uses TRBV18 with TRBJ2-5; D is perhaps TRBD2 (6 bases). V lost 5 bases, J lost 1 base, and 11 bases lay in between. This CDR3 has 14 residues. From germline, CDR1 is KGHSH and CDR2 LQKENI. Written as DNA, the CDR3 is TGTGCCAGCTCAAGGACGGGAGTCCAAGAGACCCAGTACTTC. It encodes CASSRTGVQETQYF. The variable domain in full, with the rest retrieved from reference TRBV18 and TRBJ2-5, is NAGVMQNPRHLVRRRGQEARLRCSPMKGHSHVYWYRQLPEEGLKFMVYLQKENIIDESGMPKERFSAEFPKEGPSILRIQQVVRGDSAAYFCASSRTGVQETQYFGPGTRLLVL.

V and J are TRBV7-2 and TRBJ2-5; TRBD1 matches at 7 bases. The CDR3 covers 16 residues. V lost 1 base, J lost 2 bases, and 7 bases stayed unmatched. CDR1 is SGHTA and CDR2 is FQGNSA in the germline V gene. This CDR3 reads CASSLGRGRGQETQYF. The DNA for the CDR3 is TGTGCCAGCAGCTTAGGAAGGGGGCGCGGTCAAGAGACCCAGTACTTC.

V gene TRBV7-2 combines with J gene TRBJ1-1; D gene ambiguous. This CDR3 has 14 amino acids. Trimming left V 6 bases short and J 1 base short, with 12 bases between. Per the germline V gene, CDR1 is SGHTA and CDR2 is FQGNSA. CDR3 amino acids: CASRTGSSNTEAFF. CDR3 DNA sequence: TGTGCCAGCAGGACGGGCAGCTCGAACACTGAAGCTTTCTTT.

The genes are TRBV25-1 and TRBJ1-4; D gene uncertain. The V end lost 6 bases, the J end lost 0 bases, and 11 bases lay between the germline ends. The germline CDR1 and CDR2 sequences are MGHDK and SYGVNS. The CDR3 is made up of 15 amino acids. As DNA, the CDR3 is TGTGCCAGCAGGACCCCCGATGCAACTAATGAAAAACTGTTTTTT. Amino acids: CASRTPDATNEKLFF.

This chain links TRBV5-5 with TRBJ1-2; D is possibly TRBD1 (6 bases). CDR3 length: 14 amino acids. The V end lost 0 bases, the J end lost 5 bases, and 11 bases lay between the germline ends. Germline CDR1 is SGHKS and CDR2 is YYEKEE (reference sequence). The CDR3, as DNA: TGTGCCAGCAGCTTGGCCCTACAGGGTTATGGCTACACCTTC. Translation gives CASSLALQGYGYTF.

The chain carries TRBV19 and TRBJ1-1; 7 bases match TRBD1. The germline V gene has CDR1 LNHDA and CDR2 SQIVND (reference sequence). CDR3 length: 16 residues. V was clipped by 1 base and J by 4 bases; unmatched bases: 9. CDR3 DNA: TGTGCCAGTAGTATAGGTAGGGACAGAACACTCACTGAAGCTTTCTTT. Protein sequence: CASSIGRDRTLTEAFF.

The rearrangement joins TRBV19 to TRBJ1-1; 7 bases agree with TRBD1. With 6 bases clipped from V and 5 bases from J, the junction kept 12 bases outside the gene matches. Germline V CDR1 and CDR2: LNHDA, SQIVND (reference sequence). The CDR3 length is 15 residues. CDR3 DNA sequence: TGTGCCAGTAGACTCCGAGAGGGGGCTGGGACTGAAGCTTTCTTT. Amino acids: CASRLREGAGTEAFF.

This chain joins TRBV5-4 and TRBJ2-1; the match to TRBD2 covers 12 bases. There are 14 residues in the CDR3. CDR1 is SGHNT and CDR2 is YYREEE in the germline V gene (reference sequence). Trimming cost V 3 bases and J 7 bases; bases outside gene matches: 2. The CDR3 bases are TGTGCCAGCAGCTCTGGACTAGCGGGGAATGAGCAGTTCTTC. As protein: CASSSGLAGNEQFF.

In its sample, this clone was seen once. The chain uses TRBV5-1 and TRBJ2-3, with 11 nucleotides matching TRBD2. The CDR3 runs 16 residues. Per the germline V gene, CDR1 is SGHRS and CDR2 is YFSETQ. Trimming removed 2 bases from V and 4 bases from J; junction bases left unmatched: 6. CDR3 in amino acids: CASSLDLAGGADTQYF. CDR3 coding DNA: TGCGCCAGCAGCTTAGATCTAGCGGGAGGCGCAGATACGCAGTATTTT.

The V call is TRBV30, the J call TRBJ2-3; D possibly corresponds to TRBD2 (6 bases). The length of the CDR3 is 16 residues. The V end lost 5 bases, the J end lost 0 bases, and 18 bases lay between the germline ends. Germline V gene sequence: CDR1 GTSNPN, CDR2 SVGIG (reference sequence). CDR3 sequence reads: CAWDSGGTLSTDTQYF. The CDR3 DNA sequence: TGTGCCTGGGATAGTGGGGGGACTTTAAGCACAGATACGCAGTATTTT.

In DNA form, the CDR3 reads TGTGCCAGCAGTTTTAGAGGCAGACCACACACTGAAGCTTTCTTT. Translated, it gives CASSFRGRPHTEAFF. The V gene is TRBV28, the J gene TRBJ1-1; D gene uncertain. Per the germline V gene, CDR1 is MDHEN and CDR2 is SYDVKM. The V end lost 3 bases, the J end lost 3 bases, and 14 bases lay between the germline ends. The CDR3 is made up of 15 amino acids.

This clone was observed a handful of times. The chain joins TRBV2 to TRBJ2-7; maybe TRBD2 (5 bases). Germline-derived CDR1 and CDR2 are SNHLY and FYNNEI. The CDR3 has 14 amino acids. V was cut by 0 bases and J by 5 bases, with 11 bases left in between. CDR3 nucleotide sequence: TGTGCCAGCAGTGAAGCGCTTCGGGGTGACGAGCAGTACTTC. Its protein is CASSEALRGDEQYF.

This clone has a single count. V gene TRBV6-1 combines with J gene TRBJ1-6; D not certain. V lost 4 bases, J lost 10 bases, and 14 bases lay in between. CDR1 MNHNS and CDR2 SASEGT come from the germline V gene. The CDR3 contains 14 residues. CDR3 sequence reads: CASSVSTANSPLHF. DNA of the CDR3: TGTGCCAGCAGTGTATCGACGGCTAACTCACCCCTCCACTTT.

J is TRBJ2-2 and V is TRBV4-1; 9 bases agree with TRBD2. The V gene end was trimmed by 1 base and the J gene end by 5 bases; junction bases not matched to a gene: 8. CDR3 size: 17 residues. Germline CDR1 and CDR2: MGHRA and YSYEKL. CDR3 DNA sequence: TGCGCCAGCAGCCAAGCCAACATGGGACTAGCAACCGGGGAGCTGTTTTTT. It specifies CASSQANMGLATGELFF.

The sample holds a few counts of this clone. The genes are TRBV27 and TRBJ2-7; 11 nucleotides line up with TRBD2. Trimming cost V 5 bases and J 1 base; bases outside gene matches: 4. Germline V gives CDR1 MNHEY, CDR2 SMNVEV (reference sequence). The CDR3 extends over 15 amino acids. DNA for the CDR3: TGTGCCAGCAGTCCGACTAGCGGGATTTCCTACGAGCAGTACTTC. Translation: CASSPTSGISYEQYF.

This chain uses TRBV5-6 with TRBJ1-2; D remains unclear. The germline V gene encodes CDR1 SGHDT and CDR2 YYEEEE. The CDR3 is 15 residues long. V was trimmed by 0 bases and J by 4 bases, leaving 13 bases between them. The CDR3 DNA sequence: TGTGCCAGCAGCTTGGATATGGTAGATTTCTATGGCTACACCTTC. This encodes CASSLDMVDFYGYTF.

The chain recombines TRBV5-5 with TRBJ1-4; D may be TRBD1 (5 bases). Per germline, CDR1 SGHKS and CDR2 YYEKEE (reference sequence). The V gene lost 4 bases and the J gene lost 0 bases, with 13 bases spanning the gap. The CDR3 covers 16 residues. CDR3 in amino acids: CASSRGRVATNEKLFF. The CDR3 bases are TGTGCCAGCAGCCGTGGCAGGGTTGCAACTAATGAAAAACTGTTTTTT. Based on the CDR3 plus reference TRBV5-5 and TRBJ1-4, the full variable domain is DAGVTQSPTHLIKTRGQQVTLRCSPISGHKSVSWYQQVLGQGPQFIFQYYEKEERGRGNFPDRFSARQFPNYSSELNVNALLLGDSALYLCASSRGRVATNEKLFFGSGTQLSVL.

V usage is TRBV2 and J usage is TRBJ1-4, with 9 bases fitting TRBD1. CDR3 length: 12 residues. Germline V gene lookup returns CDR1 SNHLY and CDR2 FYNNEI. Germline trimming cut 5 bases from V and 12 bases from J; bases unmatched to any gene: 4. CDR3: CASSRGQGELFF. In nucleotides, the CDR3 is TGTGCCAGCAGTCGGGGACAGGGTGAACTGTTTTTT.

This clone has more than one count but fewer than ten. The rearrangement uses TRBV18 and TRBJ1-2; 7 nucleotides agree with TRBD1. The CDR3 runs to 13 residues. V was pared by 5 bases and J by 8 bases, with 8 bases of the junction left unmatched. Per the germline V gene, CDR1 is KGHSH and CDR2 is LQKENI. In DNA, the CDR3 is TGTGCCAGCTCAGTGACAGGGCGGGGCGGCTACACCTTC. Amino acids: CASSVTGRGGYTF.

The chain has TRBV19 and TRBJ1-2; D may be TRBD1 (6 bases). V was shortened by 4 bases and J by 4 bases, with 16 bases between the two germline ends. Germline assignment: CDR1 LNHDA and CDR2 SQIVND (reference sequence). The CDR3 extends over 15 amino acids. The CDR3 is CASSTSSGASYGYTF. The DNA for the CDR3 is TGTGCCAGTAGTACGAGTTCGGGGGCCAGCTATGGCTACACCTTC.

V usage is TRBV7-6 and J usage is TRBJ2-5, with 16 nucleotides matching TRBD2. The CDR3 is 18 amino acids. The V gene's germline CDR1 is SGHVS and CDR2 FNYEAQ. V was pared by 1 base and J by 4 bases, with 6 bases of the junction left unmatched. The CDR3 DNA follows: TGTGCCAGCAGCTTAGAGGGACTAGCGGGGGGGCTAACAGAGACCCAGTACTTC. This translates into CASSLEGLAGGLTETQYF.

The J gene is TRBJ1-2, the V gene TRBV5-1; TRBD1 agrees at 7 bases. This CDR3 is 14 amino acids long. CDR1 SGHRS and CDR2 YFSETQ come from the germline V gene. Trimming cost V 4 bases and J 4 bases; bases outside gene matches: 7. The CDR3 DNA follows: TGCGCCAGCAGCGGGGGACAGACCTCCTATGGCTACACCTTC. Translated: CASSGGQTSYGYTF.

The V call is TRBV7-9, the J call TRBJ2-1; 9 bases agree with TRBD2. V trimming: 2 bases; J trimming: 8 bases; junction bases outside the gene matches: 4. In germline, CDR1 is SEHNR, CDR2 FQNEAQ (reference sequence). The length of the CDR3 is 14 residues. The CDR3 loop is CASSLLAGLDEQFF. The CDR3 region has the DNA TGTGCCAGCAGCTTACTAGCGGGACTTGATGAGCAGTTCTTC. Drawing the rest from reference TRBV7-9 and TRBJ2-1, the complete variable domain is DTGVSQNPRHKITKRGQNVTFRCDPISEHNRLYWYRQTLGQGPEFLTYFQNEAQLEKSRLLSDRFSAERPKGSFSTLEIQRTEQGDSAMYLCASSLLAGLDEQFFGPGTRLTVL.